This T cell receptor (beta chain) was documented in a study of blood T cell repertoires in COVID-19. Across the study: Samples came from the United States, Italy and Spain, spanning acute and convalescent COVID-19.

Germline-derived CDR1 and CDR2 are SNHLY and FYNNEI. The V end was cut by 1 base, the J end by 4 bases, with 7 bases between. The CDR3 spans 14 residues. In the original processing: Amplification from reference gene primers served as the basis for estimated nucleated cell counts. The method was immunoSEQ multiplex PCR; TCRdb's version includes in-frame clones alone and lacks a portion of them. That table furnishes V, J and clone size, whereas the DNA furnished D and trimming. The sample lists tens of thousands of clones, approximately 86% seen once, with roughly 1.3% in the top ten. This clonotype was obtained from a man between 60 and 70 years old with acute or convalescent COVID-19. Sequencing was performed on peripheral blood. This chain uses TRBV2 with TRBJ2-2; no definite D call. Here the CDR3 DNA reads TGTGCCAGCAGTGAAGTGTTAGTCACCGGGGAGCTGTTTTTT. It specifies CASSEVLVTGELFF. Together with reference TRBV2 and TRBJ2-2, the CDR3 gives the full variable domain: EPEVTQTPSHQVTQMGQEVILRCVPISNHLYFYWYRQILGQKVEFLVSFYNNEISEKSEIFDDQFSVERPDGSNFTLKIRSTKLEDSAMYFCASSEVLVTGELFFGEGSRLTVL.